This T cell receptor beta chain was captured in a study of healthy donors' naive CD4 and CD8 T cells. Regarding the study as a whole: Naive CD4+ and CD8+ cells reportedly differed in usage of most V and J genes.

Worth noting for this clonotype: No antigen is known for it.

Naive CD4+ cells were sorted as CD4+CD8-CD45RO-CD45RA+; naive CD8+ as CD8+CD4-CD45RA+CD27bright. CDR3 length equals 12 residues. Germline CDR1 SQVTM, CDR2 ANQGSEA. The V and J ends lost 2 bases and 1 base respectively, with 5 bases between them. A linear amplification protocol produced the TCR libraries from around 0.55 ug of total RNA. TCRdb itself ran the reads through MiXCR, one entry per CDR3 protein. The table lists 150,000 to 200,000 distinct CDR3 sequences, around three quarters of them singletons, with less than 2.5% in the top ten. The specimen sequenced was naive CD4+ and CD8+ T cells sorted from blood, pooled from several donors. The chain couples TRBV29-1 to TRBJ1-1; D is uncertain. This TCR derives from a pool of human donors in good health; the sample pools cells from several healthy donors. The CDR3 protein is CSVERANTEAFF. CDR3 DNA: TGCAGCGTTGAACGGGCGAACACTGAAGCTTTCTTT.